The clone carrying this T cell receptor beta chain appeared many times. Construction of the TCRbeta library involved unique molecular identifiers. MiXCR, run by TCRdb on the PCR reads, gives a single entry per CDR3 protein. Of about 260,000 distinct CDR3 sequences detected, roughly 11% appear once; the ten largest clones hold less than 25%. The length of the CDR3 is 17 residues. V gave up 0 bases and J gave up 3 bases; unmatched junction bases: 6. CDR1 SGHRS and CDR2 YFSETQ come from the germline V gene. The entry originates in a study of T-cell reconstitution after alpha-beta-depleted transplantation in children.

This clonotype originated in a male patient aged 2 to 10 who had a stem cell transplant for chronic granulomatous disease, so the T cells may come from the graft donor. The rearrangement links TRBV5-1 to TRBJ2-7; 13 bases line up with TRBD2. This material consisted of peripheral blood, taken 180 days after TCRalphabeta/CD19-depleted stem cell transplant. The CDR3 protein is CASSLGTWTSGSYEQYF. CDR3 bases: TGCGCCAGCAGCTTGGGGACCTGGACTAGCGGGAGCTACGAGCAGTACTTC.